This passage covers 25 T cell receptor beta chains from one sample sequenced in a study of CD8+ T cells in alopecia areata. Reverse transcribed after extraction, RNA yielded cDNA as the sequencing template. This table comes from immunoSEQ multiplex PCR, and its TCRdb copy is limited to in-frame clones, with some not included. Of approximately 200,000 clones in the sample, more than 45% were seen once. Treatment: oral pan-JAK inhibitor, 5-10 mg twice daily. The source was CD4+ T cells sorted from blood, collected at week 24, from a patient treated with tofacitinib. All receptors derive from a human donor with alopecia areata.

V and J are TRBV5-1 and TRBJ2-2; D remains ambiguous. V was cut by 0 bases and J by 6 bases, with 3 bases left in between. In germline, CDR1 is SGHRS, CDR2 YFSETQ. The CDR3 is 12 amino acids. CDR3 in amino acids: CASSLVPGELFF. Written as DNA, the CDR3 is TGCGCCAGCAGCTTGGTTCCCGGGGAGCTGTTTTTT. Full variable domain (rest looked up from reference TRBV5-1 and TRBJ2-2): KAGVTQTPRYLIKTRGQQVTLSCSPISGHRSVSWYQQTPGQGLQFLFEYFSETQRNKGNFPGRFSGRQFSNSRSEMNVSTLELGDSALYLCASSLVPGELFFGEGSRLTVL.

The CDR3: CASSSLETQYF. As DNA, the CDR3 is TGTGCCAGCAGCTCCTTGGAGACCCAGTACTTC. This chain uses TRBV7-2 with TRBJ2-5; D unclear. Trimming stripped 4 bases from V and 5 bases from J, with 5 bases between. The CDR3 runs 11 residues. CDR1 and CDR2 (germline): SGHTA, FQGNSA.

The V gene is TRBV6-5, the J gene TRBJ1-2; D is ambiguous. Germline CDR1 MNHEY, CDR2 SVGAGI. The germline V and J ends were trimmed by 1 base and 2 bases, with 14 bases remaining between them. CDR3 length: 16 residues. CDR3 bases: TGTGCCAGCAGTTACTTGTCGGCAGTCGGAAACTATGGCTACACCTTC. Residues: CASSYLSAVGNYGYTF.

This clone was detected once. CDR3 DNA sequence: TGTGCCAGCAGCCTAACCACCGGGGAGCTGTTTTTT. Translating it yields CASSLTTGELFF. The chain employs TRBV13 and TRBJ2-2, with D hard to call. CDR1 is PRHDT, CDR2 FYEKMQ, per germline (reference sequence). Deletions cut 5 bases from V and 4 bases from J, with 5 bases between. This CDR3 region has 12 residues.

The chain carries TRBV18 and TRBJ1-5; D gene unclear. V lost 2 bases, J lost 0 bases, and 14 bases lay in between. The germline gives CDR1 KGHSH, CDR2 LQKENI. The CDR3 is 17 residues long. CDR3 sequence reads: CASSPSGQLNSNQPQHF. In DNA form, the CDR3 reads TGTGCCAGCTCACCATCGGGTCAGCTTAATAGCAATCAGCCCCAGCATTTT.

This clone has a handful of counts. Other DNA variants within this sample encode the same CDR3. V is TRBV5-6 and J is TRBJ2-1; TRBD1 might be the D (6 bases). Looked up from germline, CDR1 is SGHDT and CDR2 is YYEEEE. V was clipped by 1 base and J by 3 bases, with 11 bases between them. This CDR3 has 15 amino acids. CDR3 nucleotide sequence: TGTGCCAGCAGCTTGCAGGGGCCTAGCTACAATGAGCAGTTCTTC. This gives the protein CASSLQGPSYNEQFF.

V is TRBV18 and J is TRBJ2-7; a possible D gene is TRBD2 (5 bases). Germline V CDR1 and CDR2: KGHSH, LQKENI. Trimming shortened V by 0 bases and J by 5 bases, and 17 bases separated the two germline ends. CDR3 length: 16 amino acids. CDR3 sequence: CASSPPIRSGRNEQYF. The CDR3 DNA is TGTGCCAGCTCACCACCTATCAGGAGCGGCCGCAACGAGCAGTACTTC.

This clone was observed a handful of times. The chain has TRBV11-1 and TRBJ2-7, with a weak D call TRBD1 (6 bases). Germline V gene sequence: CDR1 SGHAT, CDR2 FQDESV (reference sequence). The V and J ends lost 6 bases and 0 bases respectively, with 15 bases between them. The CDR3 spans 15 residues. CDR3: CASSAQGSGSYEQYF. DNA for the CDR3: TGTGCCAGCAGTGCTCAGGGGTCGGGCTCCTACGAGCAGTACTTC.

This rearrangement joins TRBV6-5 to TRBJ1-2; no firm D call. Germline CDR1 MNHEY, CDR2 SVGAGI. The CDR3 loop spans 13 amino acids. The V and J ends lost 6 bases and 3 bases respectively, with 11 bases between them. CDR3 region: CASSRDEYYGYTF. The CDR3 nucleotides are TGTGCCAGCAGCCGGGATGAGTACTATGGCTACACCTTC.

J is TRBJ2-5 and V is TRBV4-1; TRBD1 agrees at 7 bases. The J segment lost 1 base and the V segment lost 4 bases, leaving 15 bases of the junction unmatched. Germline V gene sequence: CDR1 MGHRA, CDR2 YSYEKL. The CDR3 has 18 residues. CDR3 nucleotides: TGCGCCAGCAGCCGGCGACAGGGTGGACGGGGACCCCAAGAGACCCAGTACTTC. Its translation is CASSRRQGGRGPQETQYF.

In this sample, this clone turned up a few times. The V and J genes are TRBV6-6 and TRBJ1-1; D unresolved. Looked up from germline, CDR1 is MNHNY and CDR2 is SVGAGI (reference sequence). The V gene lost 7 bases and the J gene lost 5 bases, with 14 bases spanning the gap. This CDR3 contains 13 residues. The CDR3 nucleotides read TGTGCCAGCAAACATAACCAGGAGACTGAAGCTTTCTTT. Amino acids: CASKHNQETEAFF.

This clone was detected only a few times. The chain uses TRBV7-2 and TRBJ2-5; D gene uncertain. The CDR3 totals 12 residues. Germline V gene sequence: CDR1 SGHTA, CDR2 FQGNSA. V lost 5 bases and J lost 4, with 8 bases in between. DNA of the CDR3: TGTGCCAGCAGCGCCCGGGTAGAGACCCAGTACTTC. This sequence encodes CASSARVETQYF.

V and J are TRBV25-1 and TRBJ1-4; D unresolved. Germline V gene data show CDR1 as MGHDK and CDR2 as SYGVNS. This CDR3 has 14 amino acids. Trimming pared 4 bases from V and 8 bases from J, leaving 14 bases between. CDR3 region: CASSGHGVGEKLFF. The CDR3 DNA sequence: TGTGCCAGCAGTGGGCACGGGGTGGGAGAAAAACTGTTTTTT.

This chain uses TRBV30 with TRBJ1-1; D not resolved. CDR1 and CDR2 from the germline V gene are GTSNPN and SVGIG (reference sequence). The length of the CDR3 is 13 residues. With 3 bases removed from V and 5 bases from J, the gap between germline ends came to 13 bases. For the CDR3, the DNA is TGTGCCTGGAGGGGGTATATGGGAACTGAAGCTTTCTTT. This encodes CAWRGYMGTEAFF. Filled out from reference TRBV30 and TRBJ1-1, the complete variable domain reads SQTIHQWPATLVQPVGSPLSLECTVEGTSNPNLYWYRQAAGRGLQLLFYSVGIGQISSEVPQNLSASRPQDRQFILSSKKLLLSDSGFYLCAWRGYMGTEAFFGQGTRLTVV.

The gene calls are TRBV2 and TRBJ2-2, with 14 nucleotides matching TRBD2. Germline CDR1 SNHLY, CDR2 FYNNEI. The CDR3 contains 15 residues. V shed 7 bases and J 6 bases; nucleotides not matched to a gene: 4. This CDR3 reads CASKKTSGGAGELFF. CDR3 DNA: TGTGCCAGCAAGAAGACTAGCGGGGGGGCCGGGGAGCTGTTTTTT.

This chain connects TRBV9 to TRBJ2-1, with TRBD2 matching over 8 bases. The ends lost 0 bases at V and 7 bases at J; junction bases unmatched: 3. This CDR3 region has 14 residues. Germline loops: CDR1 SGDLS, CDR2 YYNGEE. In DNA form, the CDR3 reads TGTGCCAGCAGCGTAGGCGGGGGGTCTAATGAGCAGTTCTTC. Protein product: CASSVGGGSNEQFF.

The chain recombines TRBV25-1 with TRBJ2-5; the D gene is possibly TRBD1 (6 bases). CDR1 is MGHDK and CDR2 is SYGVNS in the germline V gene. The ends were cut back, 2 bases at V and 5 bases at J, with 9 bases in the middle. This CDR3 comprises 13 residues. The CDR3 sequence is CASSEGGQETQYF. The CDR3 DNA follows: TGTGCCAGCAGTGAAGGGGGCCAGGAGACCCAGTACTTC.

V and J are TRBV5-1 and TRBJ2-7; the D is unclear. With 4 bases removed from V and 4 bases from J, the gap between germline ends came to 15 bases. CDR3 length: 14 amino acids. Germline V CDR1 and CDR2: SGHRS, YFSETQ. CDR3 DNA: TGCGCCAGCAGCCCGGGTCACGCCGGATACGAGCAGTACTTC. Protein: CASSPGHAGYEQYF.

The V gene is TRBV7-6, the J gene TRBJ2-3, with 10 bases fitting TRBD2. The CDR3 is made up of 16 amino acids. In germline, CDR1 is SGHVS, CDR2 FNYEAQ. V was pared by 5 bases and J by 8 bases, with 13 bases of the junction left unmatched. The CDR3, as DNA: TGTGCCAGCAGCGCCGCGGCAGCGGGAGGGATAGTTACGCAGTATTTT. Translation gives CASSAAAAGGIVTQYF.

This clone came up once. CDR3 residues: CASSGNPTRVLTDTQYF. DNA for the CDR3: TGTGCCAGCAGCGGAAACCCAACTAGGGTCCTCACAGATACGCAGTATTTT. This chain joins TRBV9 and TRBJ2-3; TRBD2 is a possible D gene (5 bases). Germline V CDR1 and CDR2: SGDLS, YYNGEE. CDR3 length: 17 residues. The V end was cut by 3 bases, the J end by 2 bases, with 19 bases between.

The CDR3 sequence is CASSLVGLAGYNEQFF. Written as DNA, the CDR3 is TGTGCCAGCAGCTTGGTGGGACTAGCGGGTTACAATGAGCAGTTCTTC. The chain joins TRBV5-6 to TRBJ2-1, with 12 nucleotides matching TRBD2. The CDR3 is 16 amino acids. J was trimmed by 4 bases and V by 0 bases; bases with no gene match: 2. Germline V CDR1 and CDR2: SGHDT, YYEEEE.

This clone was seen more than once but under ten times. This sequence joins TRBV28 and TRBJ2-7; TRBD1 matches 9 bases. Germline V CDR1 and CDR2: MDHEN, SYDVKM. Trimming at V came to 7 bases and at J to 2 bases, leaving 6 bases not matched to a gene. The length of the CDR3 is 14 residues. CDR3 region: CASNRDRAPYEQYF. The CDR3 nucleotides are TGTGCCAGCAACCGGGACAGGGCTCCCTACGAGCAGTACTTC.

The chain carries TRBV4-3 and TRBJ2-7; maybe TRBD1 (5 bases). The ends were cut back, 1 base at V and 3 bases at J, with 7 bases in the middle. Germline loops: CDR1 LGHNA, CDR2 YSLEER. This CDR3 is 13 amino acids long. The CDR3 nucleotides read TGCGCCAGCAGCCAAGTTAGGGGCTACGAGCAGTACTTC. It codes for CASSQVRGYEQYF.

V is TRBV7-9 and J is TRBJ1-1; D ambiguous. The CDR3 consists of 14 residues. CDR1 SEHNR and CDR2 FQNEAQ come from the germline V gene (reference sequence). The ends were cut back, 2 bases at V and 0 bases at J, with 7 bases in the middle. CDR3 in amino acids: CASSLMSMNTEAFF. CDR3 DNA: TGTGCCAGCAGCTTAATGAGTATGAACACTGAAGCTTTCTTT.

This clone was seen more than once but under ten times. The chain couples TRBV2 to TRBJ2-2; TRBD1 aligns across 8 bases. This CDR3 is 15 amino acids long. Germline CDR1 reads SNHLY; CDR2 reads FYNNEI. V lost 7 bases, J lost 4 bases, and 8 bases stayed unmatched. The chain's CDR3 is CASKGGQGGTGELFF. Written as DNA, the CDR3 is TGTGCCAGCAAGGGAGGACAGGGAGGCACCGGGGAGCTGTTTTTT. The variable domain in full, completed from reference TRBV2 and TRBJ2-2, reads EPEVTQTPSHQVTQMGQEVILRCVPISNHLYFYWYRQILGQKVEFLVSFYNNEISEKSEIFDDQFSVERPDGSNFTLKIRSTKLEDSAMYFCASKGGQGGTGELFFGEGSRLTVL.